The sample holds many counts of the clone carrying this TCR beta chain. Its antigen remains unidentified. The authors' processing: Building a distant-metastasis classifier for papillary thyroid cancer drew on CDR3 differences across clinicopathological groups. TCRdb re-called the PCR reads with MiXCR. TCRdb assigned the V and J calls; the authors' analysis was not used. The sample contains about 16,000 clones, 10% to 15% of which appear only once. This sample is part of a study of metastatic and nonmetastatic thyroid tumors. Turning to the study itself: Across blood and tumor or nodule tissue, repertoires from malignant and benign thyroid patients were compared with one another.

Thyroid surgery took place with no prior treatment in any patient. Study outcomes and limitations: Benign nodules were reported to have significantly lower TCR beta diversity than malignant thyroid tumors, in blood and tumor.

What was sequenced was blood. This clonotype was obtained from a female donor with papillary thyroid cancer or a benign thyroid nodule (not recorded which). Some clones in this sample may be carry-over from other donors' samples.

CDR3 coding DNA: TGTGCCAGCAGCCCCTCAGAGTTAACCGGGGAGCTGTTTTTT. It is translated as CASSPSELTGELFF. This chain uses TRBV4-2 with TRBJ2-2; D gene ambiguous. V was pared by 4 bases and J by 5 bases, with 11 bases between. The CDR3 has 14 residues. Germline V gene lookup returns CDR1 LGHNA and CDR2 YNFKEQ.